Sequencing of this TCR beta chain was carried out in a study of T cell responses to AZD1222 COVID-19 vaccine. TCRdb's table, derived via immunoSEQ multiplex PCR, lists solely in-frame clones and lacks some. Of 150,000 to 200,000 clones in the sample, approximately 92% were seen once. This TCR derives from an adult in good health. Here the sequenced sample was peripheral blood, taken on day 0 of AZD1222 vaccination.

This chain's CDR3 is CASSEAGNYGYTF. The DNA for the CDR3 is TGTGCCAGCAGTGAAGCAGGGAACTATGGCTACACCTTC. The genes are TRBV6-1 and TRBJ1-2; no firm D call. The V end was cut by 0 bases, the J end by 2 bases, with 4 bases between. This CDR3 contains 13 residues. From germline, CDR1 is MNHNS and CDR2 SASEGT.